The 20 T cell receptor beta chains below come from one sample, sequenced in a study of CD8 T cells in ankylosing spondylitis. TCRdb re-called the 5' RACE reads through MiXCR, storing one row per CDR3 protein. Among 250,000 or so distinct CDR3 sequences listed, over 15% were seen once. Sequences were obtained from blood, either unsorted or a sorted T cell fraction (not recorded which). These receptors were collected from a male donor with ankylosing spondylitis or in good health (not recorded which).

Concerning this clonotype: This may be a read error, as it is one base from a much larger clone. The gene calls are TRBV9 and TRBJ2-1; D remains ambiguous. Between the trimmed V and J ends, which lost 5 bases and 7 bases, there was a span of 13 bases. The CDR3 is 13 residues long. Germline V gene sequence: CDR1 SGDLS, CDR2 YYNGEE. CDR3: CASRVGSKNEQFF. The CDR3 nucleotides are TGTGCCAGCAGAGTGGGCAGCAAAAATGAGCAGTTCTTC.

This clonotype has a count of ten or more. The gene calls are TRBV15 and TRBJ1-1; 8 nucleotides match TRBD1. V was clipped by 1 base and J by 6 bases; unmatched bases: 7. In germline, CDR1 is LNHNV, CDR2 YYDKDF (reference sequence). CDR3 length equals 15 residues. CDR3: CATSRAQTGVAEAFF. The CDR3 DNA follows: TGTGCCACCAGCAGAGCACAGACAGGGGTTGCTGAAGCTTTCTTT.

This clonotype was seen a few times. This chain connects TRBV6-6 to TRBJ2-4; D may be TRBD1 (7 bases). Germline assignment: CDR1 MNHNY and CDR2 SVGAGI (reference sequence). V lost 10 bases and J 9 bases, leaving 13 bases between the germline ends. The CDR3 consists of 11 residues. The CDR3 sequence is CATRGVGIQYF. In nucleotides, the CDR3 is TGTGCCACCAGGGGGGTGGGCATTCAGTACTTC.

The V and J genes are TRBV20-1 and TRBJ2-1, with D maybe TRBD2 (5 bases). The germline CDR1 and CDR2 sequences are DFQATT and SNEGSKA (reference sequence). The CDR3 length is 15 residues. V was pared by 0 bases and J by 2 bases, with 11 bases between. The CDR3 reads CSARDLAGAYNEQFF. CDR3 DNA sequence: TGCAGTGCTAGAGATCTCGCCGGGGCCTACAATGAGCAGTTCTTC.

This chain links TRBV4-3 with TRBJ2-1; possibly TRBD1 or TRBD2 for D (5 bases each). V was pared by 4 bases and J by 6 bases, with 13 bases between. The CDR3 is 14 residues long. Per the germline V gene, CDR1 is LGHNA and CDR2 is YSLEER. The CDR3, as DNA: TGCGCCAGCAGCCTACACGGGGCAGCCAATGAGCAGTTCTTC. Protein product: CASSLHGAANEQFF.

As regards this clonotype: A much larger clone lies a single base off, so this may be a read error. The chain employs TRBV4-1 and TRBJ2-1; D remains unclear. Between the trimmed V and J ends, which lost 0 bases and 7 bases, there was a span of 1 base. The length of the CDR3 is 11 residues. Looked up from germline, CDR1 is MGHRA and CDR2 is YSYEKL. CDR3: CASSQENEQFF. DNA for the CDR3: TGCGCCAGCAGCCAAGAAAATGAGCAGTTCTTC.

This clonotype was detected only a few times. V gene TRBV4-3 combines with J gene TRBJ2-1; 15 nucleotides align to TRBD2. CDR3 length equals 15 residues. Germline V lookup: CDR1 LGHNA, CDR2 YSLEER. J was trimmed by 7 bases and V by 5 bases; bases with no gene match: 3. CDR3 sequence: CASSYGLAGGNEQFF. CDR3 sequence (DNA): TGCGCCAGCAGCTACGGACTAGCGGGAGGGAATGAGCAGTTCTTC.

A single count supports this clonotype. V gene TRBV5-1 combines with J gene TRBJ2-7, with D unresolved. Trimming cost V 2 bases and J 5 bases, with 11 bases left between them. Germline V lookup: CDR1 SGHRS, CDR2 YFSETQ. The CDR3 extends over 13 amino acids. The CDR3 coding sequence is TGCGCCAGCAGCTTTTACCTTGACAACGAGCAGTACTTC. Translating it yields CASSFYLDNEQYF.

J is TRBJ2-7 and V is TRBV4-1, with D unresolved. Trimming left V 0 bases short and J 2 bases short, with 8 bases between. The CDR3 loop spans 14 amino acids. The germline V gene encodes CDR1 MGHRA and CDR2 YSYEKL. Here the CDR3 DNA reads TGCGCCAGCAGCCAAGATGCGGCAGCCTACGAGCAGTACTTC. Its translation is CASSQDAAAYEQYF.

The rearrangement joins TRBV7-6 to TRBJ1-2; D might be TRBD1 (5 bases). The length of the CDR3 is 14 residues. CDR1 is SGHVS and CDR2 is FNYEAQ in the germline V gene. The V gene lost 5 bases and the J gene lost 7 bases, with 17 bases spanning the gap. The CDR3 loop is CASSPEGRRAGYTF. DNA of the CDR3: TGTGCCAGCAGCCCAGAAGGGCGCAGGGCTGGCTACACCTTC.

This clonotype was seen at least ten times. The rearrangement uses TRBV29-1 and TRBJ2-3; 8 nucleotides align to TRBD1. Trimming cost V 1 base and J 2 bases; bases outside gene matches: 2. The CDR3 length is 14 residues. Germline V gene lookup returns CDR1 SQVTM and CDR2 ANQGSEA. In DNA, the CDR3 is TGCAGCGTTGAAGCAGGGGGCTACACAGATACGCAGTATTTT. Its translation: CSVEAGGYTDTQYF.

The table lists this clonotype with many counts. This chain joins TRBV12-3 or TRBV12-4 and TRBJ2-3; D possibly corresponds to TRBD2 (6 bases). This CDR3 is built from 16 residues. Trimming cost V 5 bases and J 2 bases, with 17 bases left between them. CDR3 nucleotide sequence: TGTGCCAGCAGTCCTCCCCTGGCGGGGTCCACAGATACGCAGTATTTT. Its translation is CASSPPLAGSTDTQYF.

A few counts support this clonotype. The chain is built from TRBV4-1 and TRBJ2-7; perhaps TRBD1 as D (5 bases). The CDR3 has 14 amino acids. The germline V gene encodes CDR1 MGHRA and CDR2 YSYEKL. The germline V and J ends were trimmed by 4 bases and 0 bases, with 10 bases remaining between them. The CDR3 sequence is CASSPTAISYEQYF. As DNA, the CDR3 is TGCGCCAGCAGCCCGACAGCGATCTCCTACGAGCAGTACTTC.

For this clonotype: A read error may explain this, as a much larger clone is one base away. The chain carries TRBV6-2 or TRBV6-3 and TRBJ2-1; the D gene could be TRBD1 or TRBD2 (5 bases each). The CDR3 runs to 18 residues. Germline V gene data show CDR1 as MNHEY and CDR2 as SVGEGT. The CDR3 region is CDSSLLGAGSTLYNEQFF. The CDR3 DNA reads TGTGACAGCAGTTTACTAGGAGCAGGGAGCACCCTCTACAATGAGCAGTTCTTC.

Only a few counts were recorded for this clonotype. This chain's CDR3 is CASSETASGANVLTF. The CDR3, as DNA: TGTGCCAGCAGCGAAACAGCCTCTGGGGCCAACGTCCTGACTTTC. The genes are TRBV9 and TRBJ2-6; no definite D call. This CDR3 region has 15 residues. The V end was cut by 3 bases, the J end by 0 bases, with 7 bases between. CDR1 and CDR2 from the germline V gene are SGDLS and YYNGEE.

The gene calls are TRBV4-1 and TRBJ2-5; D not resolved. Germline CDR1 and CDR2: MGHRA and YSYEKL. Trimming shortened V by 1 base and J by 5 bases, and 8 bases separated the two germline ends. The CDR3 is 13 amino acids. The CDR3 spells CASSQVRLETQYF. The CDR3 DNA follows: TGCGCCAGCAGCCAAGTAAGGTTGGAGACCCAGTACTTC.

This clonotype was recorded many times. The V and J genes are TRBV6-2 or TRBV6-3 and TRBJ2-1; possibly TRBD1 or TRBD2 for D (5 bases each). The V gene lost 6 bases and the J gene lost 8 bases, with 17 bases spanning the gap. CDR3 length: 14 amino acids. Germline-derived CDR1 and CDR2 are MNHEY and SVGEGT. CDR3 loop: CASSPLRGRDEQFF. The DNA for the CDR3 is TGTGCCAGCAGCCCCTTGAGGGGTCGGGATGAGCAGTTCTTC.

The chain couples TRBV28 to TRBJ2-1; TRBD1 might be the D (5 bases). Germline V lookup: CDR1 MDHEN, CDR2 SYDVKM. Deletions cut 4 bases from V and 5 bases from J, with 24 bases between. This CDR3 has 18 residues. CDR3 sequence reads: CASSSTHTRGHPNNEQFF. In DNA form, the CDR3 reads TGTGCCAGCAGTTCGACCCACACCCGAGGACATCCGAACAATGAGCAGTTCTTC.

This clonotype was counted only a few times. This chain connects TRBV5-6 to TRBJ2-1, with 9 bases matching TRBD2. Germline CDR1 SGHDT, CDR2 YYEEEE. V was pared by 0 bases and J by 6 bases, with 4 bases of the junction left unmatched. The length of the CDR3 is 15 residues. The CDR3 protein is CASSLVGTSSNEQFF. The CDR3 DNA reads TGTGCCAGCAGCTTGGTGGGGACTAGCAGCAATGAGCAGTTCTTC.

V gene TRBV27 combines with J gene TRBJ2-7; D ambiguous. Looked up from germline, CDR1 is MNHEY and CDR2 is SMNVEV (reference sequence). The CDR3 has 14 amino acids. The ends were cut back, 5 bases at V and 4 bases at J, with 15 bases in the middle. The CDR3 region is CASSRDGPRYEQYF. The CDR3 DNA follows: TGTGCCAGCAGTCGAGACGGCCCAAGGTACGAGCAGTACTTC.